This T cell receptor (beta chain) was captured by sequencing in a study of T cells after yellow fever vaccination (dated by TCRdb to about 2019). Background for the entire study: The SMART-Seq v4 Ultra Low Input RNA kit was used to prepare libraries from fractions with low cell numbers. To track T-cell clones before and after primary and booster YFV17D yellow fever vaccination, bulk TCR alpha and beta repertoires were sequenced longitudinally. Two healthy male donors made up the cohort, one aged 18 to 29 years and the other aged 30 to 39 years. Blood samples were taken at several timepoints before and after primary and secondary immunization, and bulk PBMC replicates and cell subsets were isolated.

TCR cDNA was synthesized by 5'RACE template switching, which introduced a universal primer site and unique molecular identifiers. Priming of cDNA synthesis was performed from both the TCR alpha and TCR beta constant segments. Library amplification involved two PCR steps, and the second step added sample barcodes and sequencing adapters. Libraries were sequenced on Illumina HiSeq 2500 (2x100 bp) or NovaSeq (2x150 bp). In the authors' own workflow: MIGEC was used to demultiplex reads and collapse the reads into UMI consensus sequences, and MiXCR was used for V(D)J alignment. Clonotypes responding to the vaccine were identified with edgeR on replicate PBMC samples, with the criteria of FDR below 0.01 and a log2 fold change above 5 up to day 15. Bulk clonotypes were assigned CD4 or CD8 identity according to which sequenced CD4 or CD8 repertoire held them at higher abundance. TCRdb reprocessed the public reads (quality trimming at Q25 with fastp, clone calling with MiXCR) and kept in-frame beta chains. Under each unique CDR3 protein, matching rows form one entry showing the most common genes and DNA. The V and J calls shown here were made by TCRdb, not taken from the authors' results. The sample table contains about 330,000 distinct CDR3 sequences; only one count was recorded for 6.8% of them. Of the sample, 15% to 20% is held by the ten largest clones.

Paper-wide results and their limitations: The secondary T-cell response was weaker than the primary response but faster, peaking on day 5 instead of day 15. A small fraction of clonotypes appeared in both the CD4 and CD8 compartments, likely as a result of convergent recombination. The study included only two donors, which limits how far the findings can be generalized. Most clones expanded after primary vaccination were re-detected after the booster (around 96% of CD4 and approximately 89% of CD8), suggesting broad memory maintenance. FACS-sorted repertoires could contain abundant contaminating clonotypes from the bulk population, so computational filtering was required.

The treatment or condition label corresponds to: live attenuated yellow fever vaccine strain. At each blood-draw timepoint, two biological replicates of bulk PBMCs were collected. A standard Ficoll-Paque protocol was used to isolate PBMCs from peripheral blood. RNA was extracted with TriZol from bulk PBMCs, CD4 and CD8 fractions, and dextramer-positive and dextramer-negative fractions. Measured from the cysteine to the phenylalanine, the CDR3 is 16 residues long. Just CDR3 DNA is preserved here, 48 bases in frame from base 1. V and J are truncated by 3 bases and 0 bases respectively, leaving an intervening sequence of 14 bases. CDR1 and CDR2, per the germline V gene, are SGHRS and YFSETQ. A note on this clonotype: Its antigen is not yet known. Per-base quality was not reported, and no clone a single base away is much larger than it.

Specimen: PBMCs, collected more than 35 days after the first yellow fever vaccination. This clonotype was obtained from a young man who received the YFV17D yellow fever vaccine. This sequence uses TRBV5-1 and TRBJ2-3, with a weak D call of TRBD2 (6 bases match). The CDR3 protein sequence reads: CASSSLRGLSTDTQYF. At the DNA level, the sequence is TGCGCCAGCAGCTCCCTTAGGGGACTTAGCACAGATACGCAGTATTTT.